Listed below are T cell receptor beta chains from one sample, sequenced in a study of cytomegalovirus exposure and HLA in healthy donors. This table comes from immunoSEQ multiplex PCR, and its TCRdb copy is limited to in-frame clones, with some not included. The sample has some 150,000 clones; roughly three quarters are singletons. The sample was PBMCs. The receptors originated from a woman in her forties or fifties in good health and CMV-seronegative. Both conserved end residues are part of each CDR3. D genes are given only for firm matches. Clone sizes are given selectively: once, few, many, or a class where the clone is expanded.

J gene: TRBJ2-6; clone size: -; CDR3 length: 14; V gene: TRBV6-5; D gene: -; CDR3 protein: CASSKSSGANVLTF; CDR3 DNA: TGTGCCAGCAGCAAGAGCTCTGGGGCCAACGTCCTGACTTTC
J gene: TRBJ1-1; clone size: -; CDR3 length: 15; V gene: TRBV5-5; D gene: TRBD1; CDR3 protein: CASSWETGGNTEAFF; CDR3 DNA: TGTGCCAGCAGCTGGGAGACAGGGGGTAACACTGAAGCTTTCTTT
J gene: TRBJ1-4; clone size: -; CDR3 length: 15; V gene: TRBV5-1; D gene: -; CDR3 protein: CASSLEGVGGEKLFF; CDR3 DNA: TGCGCCAGCAGCTTGGAGGGAGTGGGAGGAGAAAAACTGTTTTTT
J gene: TRBJ2-7; clone size: -; CDR3 length: 14; V gene: TRBV4-2; D gene: TRBD1; CDR3 protein: CASSQGQGVYEQYF; CDR3 DNA: TGTGCCAGCAGCCAAGGACAGGGGGTCTACGAGCAGTACTTC
J gene: TRBJ2-2; clone size: -; CDR3 length: 16; V gene: TRBV5-6; D gene: TRBD1; CDR3 protein: CASSLDRGRATGELFF; CDR3 DNA: TGTGCCAGCAGCTTGGACAGGGGGCGGGCCACCGGGGAGCTGTTTTTT
J gene: TRBJ2-7; clone size: -; CDR3 length: 15; V gene: TRBV7-6; D gene: -; CDR3 protein: CASSTPGASSYEQYF; CDR3 DNA: TGTGCCAGCAGCACCCCAGGGGCGTCCTCCTACGAGCAGTACTTC
J gene: TRBJ2-2; clone size: once; CDR3 length: 17; V gene: TRBV27; D gene: -; CDR3 protein: CASSFRGRERGTGELFF; CDR3 DNA: TGTGCCAGCAGTTTCCGGGGCCGGGAGCGAGGTACCGGGGAGCTGTTTTTT
J gene: TRBJ2-1; clone size: -; CDR3 length: 12; V gene: TRBV29-1; D gene: TRBD1; CDR3 protein: CSADRGYYEQFF; CDR3 DNA: TGCAGCGCTGACAGGGGTTACTATGAGCAGTTCTTC
J gene: TRBJ1-6; clone size: -; CDR3 length: 15; V gene: TRBV4-3; D gene: TRBD1; CDR3 protein: CASSLKTGGNSPLHF; CDR3 DNA: TGCGCCAGCAGCCTTAAGACAGGGGGAAATTCACCCCTCCACTTT
J gene: TRBJ2-7; clone size: -; CDR3 length: 13; V gene: TRBV5-8; D gene: -; CDR3 protein: CASSLRGRYEQYF; CDR3 DNA: TGTGCCAGCAGCTTACGAGGCCGCTACGAGCAGTACTTC
J gene: TRBJ1-4; clone size: -; CDR3 length: 15; V gene: TRBV6-5; D gene: TRBD1; CDR3 protein: CASSYSFQGAEKLFF; CDR3 DNA: TGTGCCAGCAGTTACTCTTTCCAGGGGGCTGAAAAACTGTTTTTT
J gene: TRBJ2-7; clone size: -; CDR3 length: 14; V gene: TRBV6-5; D gene: -; CDR3 protein: CASRDRQASYEQYF; CDR3 DNA: TGTGCCAGCAGGGACAGACAGGCCTCCTACGAGCAGTACTTC
J gene: TRBJ1-1; clone size: -; CDR3 length: 13; V gene: TRBV6-5; D gene: -; CDR3 protein: CASSRTVNTEAFF; CDR3 DNA: TGTGCCAGCAGCCGTACAGTGAACACTGAAGCTTTCTTT
J gene: TRBJ1-5; clone size: -; CDR3 length: 14; V gene: TRBV28; D gene: -; CDR3 protein: CASSLLDLNQPQHF; CDR3 DNA: TGTGCCAGCAGTTTGTTAGATTTGAATCAGCCCCAGCATTTT
J gene: TRBJ2-7; clone size: -; CDR3 length: 14; V gene: TRBV30; D gene: TRBD2; CDR3 protein: CAWTRGGTSYEQYF; CDR3 DNA: TGTGCCTGGACTCGGGGGGGGACCTCCTACGAGCAGTACTTC
J gene: TRBJ2-2; clone size: -; CDR3 length: 15; V gene: TRBV7-8; D gene: TRBD2; CDR3 protein: CASSVGTSGAGELFF; CDR3 DNA: TGTGCCAGCAGCGTCGGGACTAGCGGAGCCGGGGAGCTGTTTTTT
J gene: TRBJ1-6; clone size: -; CDR3 length: 15; V gene: TRBV5-1; D gene: -; CDR3 protein: CASSLLLQVDSPLHF; CDR3 DNA: TGCGCCAGCAGCTTGCTATTACAGGTTGATTCCCCCCTCCACTTT
J gene: TRBJ1-1; clone size: -; CDR3 length: 15; V gene: TRBV9; D gene: -; CDR3 protein: CASSGKGPRNTEAFF; CDR3 DNA: TGTGCCAGCAGCGGCAAGGGGCCGAGGAACACTGAAGCTTTCTTT
J gene: TRBJ2-1; clone size: -; CDR3 length: 14; V gene: TRBV11-1; D gene: -; CDR3 protein: CASSLATGGSEQFF; CDR3 DNA: TGTGCCAGCAGCTTAGCAACCGGAGGGAGTGAGCAGTTCTTC
J gene: TRBJ2-3; clone size: once; CDR3 length: 15; V gene: TRBV10-3; D gene: TRBD1; CDR3 protein: CAISGQGQLTDTQYF; CDR3 DNA: TGTGCCATCAGTGGACAGGGACAACTTACAGATACGCAGTATTTT
J gene: TRBJ1-2; clone size: -; CDR3 length: 12; V gene: TRBV29-1; D gene: -; CDR3 protein: CSAGTNNYGYTF; CDR3 DNA: TGCAGCGCGGGGACAAATAACTATGGCTACACCTTC
J gene: TRBJ2-2; clone size: once; CDR3 length: 16; V gene: TRBV19; D gene: TRBD1; CDR3 protein: CASSIGQGAPGGELFF; CDR3 DNA: TGTGCCAGTAGTATTGGACAGGGGGCGCCTGGCGGGGAGCTGTTTTTT
J gene: TRBJ2-7; clone size: -; CDR3 length: 15; V gene: TRBV4-1; D gene: -; CDR3 protein: CASSLIPGLNYEQYF; CDR3 DNA: TGCGCCAGCAGCCTAATTCCGGGACTCAACTACGAGCAGTACTTC
J gene: TRBJ2-2; clone size: -; CDR3 length: 17; V gene: TRBV4-1; D gene: -; CDR3 protein: CASSQETSAPNTGELFF; CDR3 DNA: TGCGCCAGCAGCCAAGAAACCAGCGCCCCTAACACCGGGGAGCTGTTTTTT
J gene: TRBJ2-2; clone size: -; CDR3 length: 20; V gene: TRBV7-8; D gene: TRBD1; CDR3 protein: CASSFPALRGTGTNTGELFF; CDR3 DNA: TGTGCCAGCAGCTTTCCCGCACTGCGGGGGACAGGGACGAACACCGGGGAGCTGTTTTTT
J gene: TRBJ1-1; clone size: -; CDR3 length: 14; V gene: TRBV6-5; D gene: -; CDR3 protein: CASRTRGGGAEAFF; CDR3 DNA: TGTGCCAGCAGGACTCGTGGGGGAGGGGCTGAAGCTTTCTTT
J gene: TRBJ1-6; clone size: -; CDR3 length: 14; V gene: TRBV28; D gene: -; CDR3 protein: CASSLGGEGSPLHF; CDR3 DNA: TGTGCCAGCAGTTTGGGAGGGGAGGGTTCACCCCTCCACTTT
J gene: TRBJ2-7; clone size: -; CDR3 length: 15; V gene: TRBV18; D gene: -; CDR3 protein: CASSPGTQSSYEQYF; CDR3 DNA: TGTGCCAGCTCGCCCGGGACACAGAGCTCCTACGAGCAGTACTTC
J gene: TRBJ2-5; clone size: -; CDR3 length: 13; V gene: TRBV7-2; D gene: -; CDR3 protein: CASSYLPDEAQYF; CDR3 DNA: TGTGCCAGCAGTTATCTCCCCGACGAGGCCCAGTACTTC
J gene: TRBJ1-1; clone size: few; CDR3 length: 13; V gene: TRBV5-6; D gene: -; CDR3 protein: CASTKRENTEAFF; CDR3 DNA: TGTGCCAGCACCAAGAGGGAGAACACTGAAGCTTTCTTT
J gene: TRBJ2-1; clone size: -; CDR3 length: 14; V gene: TRBV28; D gene: TRBD2; CDR3 protein: CATAGDPQVNEQFF; CDR3 DNA: TGTGCCACCGCGGGGGACCCCCAGGTCAATGAGCAGTTCTTC
J gene: TRBJ1-2; clone size: -; CDR3 length: 14; V gene: TRBV6-6; D gene: TRBD1; CDR3 protein: CASSSGTAPWRYTF; CDR3 DNA: TGTGCCAGCAGTTCCGGGACAGCTCCTTGGCGCTACACCTTC
J gene: TRBJ2-5; clone size: -; CDR3 length: 13; V gene: TRBV10-3; D gene: -; CDR3 protein: CAISETSQETQYF; CDR3 DNA: TGTGCCATCAGTGAGACTAGCCAAGAGACCCAGTACTTC
J gene: TRBJ1-1; clone size: once; CDR3 length: 11; V gene: TRBV6-6; D gene: TRBD1; CDR3 protein: CAIGTGTEAFF; CDR3 DNA: TGTGCCATTGGGACAGGGACTGAAGCTTTCTTT
J gene: TRBJ1-1; clone size: -; CDR3 length: 13; V gene: TRBV19; D gene: TRBD1; CDR3 protein: CASSYDRVDEAFF; CDR3 DNA: TGTGCCAGTAGTTATGACAGGGTGGATGAAGCTTTCTTT
J gene: TRBJ2-2; clone size: few; CDR3 length: 15; V gene: TRBV9; D gene: -; CDR3 protein: CASSVGADNTGELFF; CDR3 DNA: TGTGCCAGCAGCGTGGGGGCAGATAACACCGGGGAGCTGTTTTTT
J gene: TRBJ2-7; clone size: -; CDR3 length: 14; V gene: TRBV7-9; D gene: TRBD1; CDR3 protein: CASSNTGTVYEQYF; CDR3 DNA: TGTGCCAGCAGTAATACCGGGACAGTCTACGAGCAGTACTTC
J gene: TRBJ2-1; clone size: -; CDR3 length: 14; V gene: TRBV4-3; D gene: TRBD2; CDR3 protein: CASSQAGGVAEQFF; CDR3 DNA: TGCGCCAGCAGCCAAGCCGGGGGGGTGGCTGAGCAGTTCTTC
J gene: TRBJ1-4; clone size: few; CDR3 length: 14; V gene: TRBV19; D gene: TRBD1; CDR3 protein: CASETGQSNEKLFF; CDR3 DNA: TGTGCCAGTGAAACGGGACAGTCTAATGAAAAACTGTTTTTT
J gene: TRBJ2-7; clone size: -; CDR3 length: 14; V gene: TRBV7-9; D gene: TRBD1; CDR3 protein: CASSTRQGANEQYF; CDR3 DNA: TGTGCCAGCAGCACTCGACAGGGGGCGAACGAGCAGTACTTC
J gene: TRBJ2-7; clone size: -; CDR3 length: 16; V gene: TRBV4-2; D gene: TRBD2; CDR3 protein: CASSQDFAGRADEQYF; CDR3 DNA: TGTGCCAGCAGCCAAGATTTTGCCGGGAGGGCGGACGAGCAGTACTTC
J gene: TRBJ1-2; clone size: -; CDR3 length: 15; V gene: TRBV7-2; D gene: TRBD1; CDR3 protein: CASSPPGQLNYGYTF; CDR3 DNA: TGTGCCAGCTCCCCCCCGGGACAGCTTAACTATGGCTACACCTTC
J gene: TRBJ2-7; clone size: -; CDR3 length: 16; V gene: TRBV25-1; D gene: TRBD2; CDR3 protein: CASSEPSGSPLYEQYF; CDR3 DNA: TGTGCCAGCAGTGAACCCAGCGGGAGCCCCCTATACGAGCAGTACTTC
J gene: TRBJ2-3; clone size: -; CDR3 length: 16; V gene: TRBV27; D gene: TRBD2; CDR3 protein: CASSLGAGGVTDTQYF; CDR3 DNA: TGTGCCAGCAGTTTAGGAGCGGGGGGGGTCACAGATACGCAGTATTTT
J gene: TRBJ1-2; clone size: -; CDR3 length: 15; V gene: TRBV7-9; D gene: TRBD1; CDR3 protein: CASSLPTGGRYGYTF; CDR3 DNA: TGTGCCAGCAGCCTACCGACAGGGGGCAGGTATGGCTACACCTTC
J gene: TRBJ1-5; clone size: -; CDR3 length: 14; V gene: TRBV28; D gene: -; CDR3 protein: CASSLEQLNQPQHF; CDR3 DNA: TGTGCCAGCAGTTTGGAACAGTTAAATCAGCCCCAGCATTTT
J gene: TRBJ2-1; clone size: -; CDR3 length: 13; V gene: TRBV6-6; D gene: -; CDR3 protein: CASRTRQYNEQFF; CDR3 DNA: TGTGCCAGCAGAACGAGGCAGTACAATGAGCAGTTCTTC
J gene: TRBJ1-5; clone size: -; CDR3 length: 15; V gene: TRBV2; D gene: -; CDR3 protein: CASSPQVTSNQPQHF; CDR3 DNA: TGTGCCAGCAGCCCGCAGGTGACTAGCAATCAGCCCCAGCATTTT
J gene: TRBJ2-5; clone size: -; CDR3 length: 15; V gene: TRBV2; D gene: TRBD2; CDR3 protein: CASSEDWVSGIAQYF; CDR3 DNA: TGTGCCAGCAGTGAAGATTGGGTCAGCGGGATCGCCCAGTACTTC
J gene: TRBJ2-5; clone size: once; CDR3 length: 13; V gene: TRBV5-1; D gene: TRBD2; CDR3 protein: CASSTSGKETQYF; CDR3 DNA: TGCGCCAGCAGCACTAGCGGGAAAGAGACCCAGTACTTC
J gene: TRBJ2-7; clone size: -; CDR3 length: 14; V gene: TRBV18; D gene: -; CDR3 protein: CASSPGSGSYKQYF; CDR3 DNA: TGTGCCAGCTCCCCTGGGTCAGGGTCCTACAAGCAGTACTTC
J gene: TRBJ1-2; clone size: -; CDR3 length: 14; V gene: TRBV6-6; D gene: -; CDR3 protein: CASSYFSGMDGYTF; CDR3 DNA: TGTGCCAGCAGTTACTTTTCCGGGATGGATGGCTACACCTTC
J gene: TRBJ1-1; clone size: -; CDR3 length: 14; V gene: TRBV18; D gene: TRBD1; CDR3 protein: CASQSQGANTEAFF; CDR3 DNA: TGTGCCAGCCAAAGCCAGGGGGCAAACACTGAAGCTTTCTTT
J gene: TRBJ2-3; clone size: -; CDR3 length: 14; V gene: TRBV7-9; D gene: TRBD2; CDR3 protein: CATSAGGSTGTQYF; CDR3 DNA: TGTGCCACCTCGGCGGGGGGCTCCACAGGTACGCAGTATTTT
J gene: TRBJ1-1; clone size: -; CDR3 length: 16; V gene: TRBV7-8; D gene: -; CDR3 protein: CASSSRQQGPNTEAFF; CDR3 DNA: TGTGCCAGCAGCTCTAGACAACAGGGACCTAACACTGAAGCTTTCTTT